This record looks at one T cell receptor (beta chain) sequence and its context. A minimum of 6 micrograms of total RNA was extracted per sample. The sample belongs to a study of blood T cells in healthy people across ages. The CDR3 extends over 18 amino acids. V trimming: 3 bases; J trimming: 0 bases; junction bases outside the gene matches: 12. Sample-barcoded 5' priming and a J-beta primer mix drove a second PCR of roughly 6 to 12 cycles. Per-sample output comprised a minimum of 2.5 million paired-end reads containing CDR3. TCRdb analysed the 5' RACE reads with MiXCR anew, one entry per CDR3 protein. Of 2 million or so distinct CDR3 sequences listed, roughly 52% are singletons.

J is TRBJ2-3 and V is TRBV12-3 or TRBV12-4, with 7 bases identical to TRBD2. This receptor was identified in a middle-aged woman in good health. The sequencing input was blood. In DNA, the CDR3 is TGTGCCAGCAGTTTCCCAGCCGTAGCGGGCTACAGCACAGATACGCAGTATTTT. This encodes CASSFPAVAGYSTDTQYF.